This TCR beta chain was recovered during a study of kidney transplant recipient with SARS-CoV-2 infection. TCRdb analysed the reads with MiXCR anew, one entry per CDR3 protein. Among fewer than 250,000 distinct CDR3 sequences listed, less than 35% were seen once. The CDR3 covers 14 residues. Trimming left V 1 base short and J 6 bases short, with 13 bases between. From germline, CDR1 is SGHRS and CDR2 YFSETQ. Note on this clonotype: A much larger clone differs from this one at a single base, so this may be a read error. Since no conserved phenylalanine or tryptophan closes the CDR3, a read error is the likely cause.

The sample consisted of a blood sample, taken at baseline and between days 110 and 120 from a kidney transplant recipient. The receptor was isolated from a male patient between 25 and 39 years old who had COVID-19 and was a kidney transplant recipient. Some T cells may trace back to the graft donor. The chain combines TRBV5-1 with TRBJ1-1; no reliable D call. The CDR3 loop is CASSLSMSSPEAFL. CDR3 DNA: TGCGCCAGCAGCTTGTCTATGTCCAGCCCTGAAGCTTTCCTT.